One sample yielded the 3 T cell receptor beta chains listed below, sequenced in a study of T cell repertoires in cytomegalovirus infection. TCRdb re-called the reads through MiXCR, storing one row per CDR3 protein. The top ten clones hold around 4.1% of a sample with 300,000 to 400,000 distinct CDR3 sequences, over 7.5% of them seen once. Material: PBMCs. The receptors originated from a human donor in good health (CMV status not recorded). Some clones in this sample may be carry-over from other donors' samples.

This clonotype was seen many times. The chain uses TRBV7-8 and TRBJ1-2; a possible D gene is TRBD1 (6 bases). The ends were cut back, 1 base at V and 6 bases at J, with 9 bases in the middle. This CDR3 spans 13 amino acids. Germline V gives CDR1 SGHVS, CDR2 FQNEAQ. The CDR3 nucleotides read TGTGCCAGCAGCTTAGTGGCAGGGGATGGCTACACCTTC. Its protein is CASSLVAGDGYTF.

This clonotype was counted a few times. This chain uses TRBV7-8 with TRBJ2-1; D unclear. V shed 3 bases and J shed 10 bases, with 13 bases lying between them. CDR1 and CDR2 (germline): SGHVS, FQNEAQ. The CDR3 runs 13 residues. CDR3 amino acids: CASSLVRVGEQFF. For the CDR3, the DNA is TGTGCCAGCAGCTTGGTAAGGGTCGGGGAGCAGTTCTTC.

The genes are TRBV5-4 and TRBJ1-1; D is ambiguous. Trimming took 3 bases from V and 3 from J, leaving 15 bases between them. CDR3 size: 15 residues. Germline V gene sequence: CDR1 SGHNT, CDR2 YYREEE (reference sequence). CDR3 coding DNA: TGTGCCAGCAGCTCGGGTGGGTCACGGTACACTGAAGCTTTCTTT. It is translated as CASSSGGSRYTEAFF.